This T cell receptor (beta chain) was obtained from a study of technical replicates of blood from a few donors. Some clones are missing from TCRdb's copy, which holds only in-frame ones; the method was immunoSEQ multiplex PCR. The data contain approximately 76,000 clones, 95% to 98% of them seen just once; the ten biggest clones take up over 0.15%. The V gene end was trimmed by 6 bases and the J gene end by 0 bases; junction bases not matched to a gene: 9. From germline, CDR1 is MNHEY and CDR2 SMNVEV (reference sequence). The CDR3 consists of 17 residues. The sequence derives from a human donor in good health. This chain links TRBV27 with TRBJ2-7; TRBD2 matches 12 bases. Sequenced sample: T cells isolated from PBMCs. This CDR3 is CASSPQKLAGGSYEQYF. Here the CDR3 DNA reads TGTGCCAGCAGCCCCCAAAAACTAGCGGGAGGCTCCTACGAGCAGTACTTC.